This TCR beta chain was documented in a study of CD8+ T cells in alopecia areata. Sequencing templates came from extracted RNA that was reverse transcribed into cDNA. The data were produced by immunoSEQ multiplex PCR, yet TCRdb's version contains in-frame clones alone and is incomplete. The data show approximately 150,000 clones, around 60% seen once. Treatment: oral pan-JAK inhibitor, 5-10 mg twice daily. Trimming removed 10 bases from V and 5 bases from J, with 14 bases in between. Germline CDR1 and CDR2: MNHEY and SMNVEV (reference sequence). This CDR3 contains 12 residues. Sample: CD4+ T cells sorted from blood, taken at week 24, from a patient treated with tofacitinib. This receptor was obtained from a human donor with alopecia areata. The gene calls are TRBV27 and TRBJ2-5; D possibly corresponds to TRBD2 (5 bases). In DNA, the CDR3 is TGTGCCATCAGAGGGTTGCAGGAGACCCAGTACTTC. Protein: CAIRGLQETQYF.